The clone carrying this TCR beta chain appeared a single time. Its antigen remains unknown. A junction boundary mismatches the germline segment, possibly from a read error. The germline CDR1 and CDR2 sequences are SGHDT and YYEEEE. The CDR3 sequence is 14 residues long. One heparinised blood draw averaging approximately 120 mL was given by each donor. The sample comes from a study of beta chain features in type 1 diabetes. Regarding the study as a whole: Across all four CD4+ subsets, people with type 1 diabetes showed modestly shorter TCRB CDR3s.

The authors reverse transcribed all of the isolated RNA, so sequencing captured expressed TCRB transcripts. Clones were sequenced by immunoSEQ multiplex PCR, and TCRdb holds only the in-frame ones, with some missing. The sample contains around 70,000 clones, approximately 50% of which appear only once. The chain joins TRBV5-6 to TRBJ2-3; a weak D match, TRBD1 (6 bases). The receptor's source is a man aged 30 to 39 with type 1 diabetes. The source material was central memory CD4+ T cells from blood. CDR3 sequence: CASGLGGGTDTQYF. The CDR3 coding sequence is TGTGCCAGCGGCTTAGGGGGTGGAACAGATACGCAGTATTTT.